This is a list of T cell receptor beta chains from one sample in a study of cytomegalovirus exposure and HLA in healthy donors. The protocol was immunoSEQ multiplex PCR, while the TCRdb copy is restricted to in-frame clones and leaves out a portion. The sample yields about 130,000 clones, 70% to 80% seen once. Material for sequencing was PBMCs. The receptor source for this set is a man aged 30 to 45 in good health and CMV-seronegative. The CDR3 runs from the conserved cysteine through the conserved F or W. The D gene is left open where the match is weak. For some rows the clone size is stated as once, few or many, or as a class when expanded; others skip it.

d_gene | j_gene | abundance | v_gene | CDR3aa | CDR3nt
NA | TRBJ1-4 | NA | TRBV5-8 | CASSLVSATNEKLFF | TGTGCCAGCAGCTTGGTCTCTGCAACTAATGAAAAACTGTTTTTT
NA | TRBJ2-7 | NA | TRBV9 | CASSVRGTRGEQYF | TGTGCCAGCAGCGTAAGAGGGACCCGGGGGGAGCAGTACTTC
NA | TRBJ2-7 | few | TRBV7-3 | CASSTEAGKNEQYF | TGTGCCAGCAGCACGGAGGCTGGGAAAAACGAGCAGTACTTC
TRBD1 | TRBJ2-3 | NA | TRBV7-8 | CASSLGQGIPDTQYF | TGTGCCAGCAGCTTGGGACAGGGGATACCAGATACGCAGTATTTT
NA | TRBJ2-3 | NA | TRBV5-1 | CASSLVQGRGTDTQYF | TGCGCCAGCAGCTTGGTACAGGGCCGGGGCACAGATACGCAGTATTTT
NA | TRBJ2-7 | few | TRBV5-5 | CASNALATIPYEQYF | TGTGCCAGCAATGCTCTAGCGACCATCCCCTACGAGCAGTACTTC
TRBD2 | TRBJ2-3 | NA | TRBV30 | CAWGLAGGGSDTQYF | TGTGCCTGGGGCCTAGCGGGAGGTGGGTCAGATACGCAGTATTTT
NA | TRBJ2-3 | NA | TRBV27 | CASSLRGSDTQYF | TGTGCCAGCAGTTTAAGGGGGTCAGATACGCAGTATTTT
NA | TRBJ1-1 | few | TRBV6-6 | CASSKPQGSTEAFF | TGTGCCAGCAGTAAACCCCAGGGGAGCACTGAAGCTTTCTTT
NA | TRBJ1-1 | few | TRBV5-1 | CASSPWTDLNTEAFF | TGCGCCAGCAGCCCGTGGACAGACCTGAACACTGAAGCTTTCTTT
TRBD2 | TRBJ2-1 | NA | TRBV9 | CASSGGTEYNEQFF | TGTGCCAGCTCGGGGGGGACGGAGTACAATGAGCAGTTCTTC
TRBD1 | TRBJ2-3 | NA | TRBV30 | CAWEGGRGTQYF | TGTGCCTGGGAAGGGGGCCGAGGAACGCAGTATTTT
NA | TRBJ2-3 | NA | TRBV28 | CASSLSTTGDTQYF | TGTGCCAGCAGTTTAAGTACCACGGGGGATACGCAGTATTTT
TRBD2 | TRBJ2-7 | NA | TRBV27 | CATPPKGSGPDSYEQYF | TGTGCCACCCCCCCTAAGGGTAGCGGGCCCGACTCCTACGAGCAGTACTTC
TRBD1 | TRBJ1-1 | few | TRBV2 | CASRESGTENTEAFF | TGTGCCAGCAGAGAATCGGGGACAGAGAACACTGAAGCTTTCTTT
NA | TRBJ1-1 | NA | TRBV5-4 | CASSLDRQLMNTEAFF | TGTGCCAGCAGCTTGGATCGACAACTCATGAACACTGAAGCTTTCTTT
TRBD2 | TRBJ2-2 | NA | TRBV7-9 | CASSLRGGSNTGELFF | TGTGCCAGCAGCTTACGGGGGGGGTCGAACACCGGGGAGCTGTTTTTT
TRBD2 | TRBJ2-7 | NA | TRBV6-1 | CASSERREGEQYF | TGTGCCAGCAGTGAAAGGCGGGAGGGAGAGCAGTACTTC
NA | TRBJ1-1 | few | TRBV7-8 | CASSLLLQGARNTEAFF | TGTGCCAGCAGCTTGCTTTTACAAGGGGCGAGGAACACTGAAGCTTTCTTT
NA | TRBJ1-3 | NA | TRBV7-8 | CASSPETAYSGNTIYF | TGTGCCAGCAGCCCAGAGACAGCTTACTCTGGAAACACCATATATTTT
NA | TRBJ2-2 | NA | TRBV10-2 | CASSPRQGRALGELFF | TGCGCCAGCAGTCCACGTCAGGGGCGCGCCCTCGGGGAGCTGTTTTTT
NA | TRBJ2-7 | NA | TRBV6-5 | CASSYSYPASSYEQYF | TGTGCCAGCAGTTACTCGTACCCCGCGAGTTCCTACGAGCAGTACTTC
TRBD1 | TRBJ1-1 | NA | TRBV29-1 | CSVWPGGTEAFF | TGCAGCGTATGGCCAGGGGGCACTGAAGCTTTCTTT
TRBD2 | TRBJ2-3 | few | TRBV5-1 | CASSLSGSLPDTQYF | TGCGCCAGCAGCTTAAGCGGGAGTCTTCCAGATACGCAGTATTTT
NA | TRBJ1-1 | NA | TRBV15 | CATSTKARMNTETFF | TGTGCCACCAGCACAAAGGCGCGGATGAACACTGAAACTTTCTTT
TRBD2 | TRBJ2-3 | once | TRBV29-1 | CITRGVAGDPSTQYF | TGCATCACTCGGGGGGTAGCGGGAGATCCTAGTACGCAGTATTTT
TRBD1 | TRBJ1-3 | NA | TRBV30 | CAWGGQGRGNTIYF | TGTGCCTGGGGAGGACAGGGGAGGGGAAACACCATATATTTT
NA | TRBJ1-1 | NA | TRBV7-9 | CASSFSQGMNTEAFF | TGTGCCAGCAGCTTTTCGCAGGGAATGAACACTGAAGCTTTCTTT
NA | TRBJ2-2 | NA | TRBV7-9 | CASSLRGGIDTTGELFF | TGTGCCAGCAGCTTACGCGGGGGCATAGATACGACCGGGGAGCTGTTTTTT
NA | TRBJ2-1 | NA | TRBV12-5 | CASGFVAEVGGNEQFF | TGTGCTAGTGGTTTTGTTGCGGAAGTCGGCGGCAATGAGCAGTTCTTC
TRBD1 | TRBJ2-7 | NA | TRBV27 | CASSWGTGLVEQYF | TGTGCCAGCAGTTGGGGGACAGGGTTAGTAGAGCAGTACTTC
TRBD1 | TRBJ1-2 | NA | TRBV28 | CASSRTGGRENYGYTF | TGTGCCAGCAGCCGGACAGGGGGTCGGGAAAACTATGGCTACACCTTC
TRBD1 | TRBJ1-4 | NA | TRBV19 | CASTRRGQDNEKLFF | TGTGCCAGTACTCGTAGGGGACAGGATAATGAAAAACTGTTTTTT
NA | TRBJ1-2 | NA | TRBV10-2 | CASSSDTTAYGYTF | TGCGCCAGCAGCTCGGACACCACTGCCTATGGCTACACCTTC
NA | TRBJ2-7 | NA | TRBV15 | CATSTGRGSSYEQYF | TGTGCCACCAGCACCGGACGGGGGAGCTCCTACGAGCAGTACTTC